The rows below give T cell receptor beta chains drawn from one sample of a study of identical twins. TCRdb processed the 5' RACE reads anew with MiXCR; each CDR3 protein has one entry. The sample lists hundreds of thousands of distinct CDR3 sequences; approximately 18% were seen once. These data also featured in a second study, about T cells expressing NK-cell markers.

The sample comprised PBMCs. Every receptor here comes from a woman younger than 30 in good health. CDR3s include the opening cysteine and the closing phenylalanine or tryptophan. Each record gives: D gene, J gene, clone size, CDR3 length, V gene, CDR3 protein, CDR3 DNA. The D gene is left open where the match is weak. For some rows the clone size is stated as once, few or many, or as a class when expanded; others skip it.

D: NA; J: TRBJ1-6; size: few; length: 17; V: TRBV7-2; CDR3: CASSLIPTGQWGSPLHF; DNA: TGTGCCAGCAGCTTAATACCCACAGGGCAGTGGGGTTCACCCCTCCACTTT
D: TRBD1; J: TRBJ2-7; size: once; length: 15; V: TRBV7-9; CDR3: CASSPRQGFVHEQYF; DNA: TGTGCCAGCAGCCCCCGACAGGGGTTCGTACACGAGCAGTACTTC
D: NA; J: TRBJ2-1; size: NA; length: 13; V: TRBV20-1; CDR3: CSARFRAYNEQFF; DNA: TGCAGTGCTAGATTCAGGGCTTACAATGAGCAGTTCTTC
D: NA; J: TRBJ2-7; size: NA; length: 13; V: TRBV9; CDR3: CASSVAWGNEQYF; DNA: TGTGCCAGCAGCGTAGCTTGGGGGAACGAGCAGTACTTC
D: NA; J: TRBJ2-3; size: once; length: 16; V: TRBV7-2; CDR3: CASSGLKGGSTDTQYF; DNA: TGTGCCAGCAGCGGCCTGAAGGGCGGGAGCACAGATACGCAGTATTTT
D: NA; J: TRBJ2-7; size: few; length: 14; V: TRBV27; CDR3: CASSLGAWGYEQYF; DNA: TGTGCCAGCAGTTTAGGAGCCTGGGGATACGAGCAGTACTTC
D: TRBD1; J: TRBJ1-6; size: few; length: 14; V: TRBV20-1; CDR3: CSAGGTGSNSPLHF; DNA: TGCAGTGCGGGCGGGACAGGGTCAAATTCACCCCTCCACTTT
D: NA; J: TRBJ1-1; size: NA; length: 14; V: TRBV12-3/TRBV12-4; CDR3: CASSRAQTVTEAFF; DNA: TGTGCCAGCAGCCGCGCTCAGACTGTTACTGAAGCTTTCTTT
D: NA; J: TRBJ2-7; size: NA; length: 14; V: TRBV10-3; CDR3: CAITPGLISYEQYF; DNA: TGTGCCATCACCCCGGGGCTCATTTCCTACGAGCAGTACTTC
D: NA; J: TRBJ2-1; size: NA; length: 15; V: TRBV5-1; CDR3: CASSGGMSSYNEHFF; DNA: TGCGCCAGCAGCGGCGGAATGAGCTCCTACAATGAGCACTTCTTC
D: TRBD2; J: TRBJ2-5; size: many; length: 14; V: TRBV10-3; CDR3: CAISESLAGLAQYF; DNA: TGTGCCATCAGTGAGTCTCTAGCGGGATTGGCCCAGTACTTC
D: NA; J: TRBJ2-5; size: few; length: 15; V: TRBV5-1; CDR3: CASSLHDFLQETQYF; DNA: TGCGCCAGCAGCTTGCATGACTTCCTCCAAGAGACCCAGTACTTC
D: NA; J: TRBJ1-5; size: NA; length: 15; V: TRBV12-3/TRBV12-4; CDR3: CASWGGIGSNQPQHF; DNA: TGTGCCAGCTGGGGTGGGATAGGTAGCAATCAGCCCCAGCATTTT
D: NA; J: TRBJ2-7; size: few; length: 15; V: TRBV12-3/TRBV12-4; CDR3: CASSPGSIIVDEQYF; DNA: TGTGCCAGCAGTCCCGGGTCCATCATCGTGGACGAGCAGTACTTC
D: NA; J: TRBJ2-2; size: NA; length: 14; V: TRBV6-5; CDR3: CASSYGGNTGELFF; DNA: TGTGCCAGCAGTTACGGGGGGAACACCGGGGAGCTGTTTTTT
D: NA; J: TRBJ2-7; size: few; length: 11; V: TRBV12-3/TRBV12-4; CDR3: CASSAAGEQYF; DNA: TGTGCCAGCAGCGCGGCCGGCGAGCAGTACTTC
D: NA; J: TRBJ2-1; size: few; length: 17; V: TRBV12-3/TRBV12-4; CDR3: CASSFVVGLPSYNEQFF; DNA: TGTGCCAGCAGTTTCGTAGTGGGGCTGCCCTCCTACAATGAGCAGTTCTTC
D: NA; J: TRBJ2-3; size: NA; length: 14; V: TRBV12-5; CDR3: CASVSGTATDTQYF; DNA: TGTGCTAGTGTCTCCGGGACTGCCACAGATACGCAGTATTTT
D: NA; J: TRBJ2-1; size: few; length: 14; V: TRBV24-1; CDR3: CATSEGGLHNEQFF; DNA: TGTGCCACCAGTGAGGGGGGACTGCACAATGAGCAGTTCTTC
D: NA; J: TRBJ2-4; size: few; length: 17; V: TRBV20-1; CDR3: CSARDNGSPIAKNIQYF; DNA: TGCAGTGCTAGAGATAACGGGTCACCCATAGCCAAAAACATTCAGTACTTC
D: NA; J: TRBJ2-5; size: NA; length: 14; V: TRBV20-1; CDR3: CSATSWDAQETQYF; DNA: TGCAGTGCGACGAGCTGGGACGCCCAAGAGACCCAGTACTTC
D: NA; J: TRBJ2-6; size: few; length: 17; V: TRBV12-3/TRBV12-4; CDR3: CASNTLTSSAGANVLTF; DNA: TGTGCCAGCAACACCCTGACTAGTTCTGCTGGGGCCAACGTCCTGACTTTC
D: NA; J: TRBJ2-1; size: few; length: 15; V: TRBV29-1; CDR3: CSVVLTSGLLNEQFF; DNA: TGCAGCGTTGTGCTGACCAGCGGATTGCTCAATGAGCAGTTCTTC
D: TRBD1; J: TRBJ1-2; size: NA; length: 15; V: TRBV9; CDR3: CASSPPGTGSYGYTF; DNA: TGTGCCAGCAGCCCACCCGGGACAGGCTCCTATGGCTACACCTTC
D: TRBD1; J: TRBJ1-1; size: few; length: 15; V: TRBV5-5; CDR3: CASTPPYRGPTEAFF; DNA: TGTGCCAGCACCCCACCTTACAGGGGGCCTACTGAAGCTTTCTTT
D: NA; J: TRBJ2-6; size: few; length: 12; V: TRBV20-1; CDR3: CSALSGANVLTF; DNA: TGCAGTGCTCTCTCTGGGGCCAACGTCCTGACTTTC
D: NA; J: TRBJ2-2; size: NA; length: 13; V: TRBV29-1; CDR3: CSVAGQNTGELFF; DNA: TGCAGCGTCGCAGGGCAGAACACCGGGGAGCTGTTTTTT
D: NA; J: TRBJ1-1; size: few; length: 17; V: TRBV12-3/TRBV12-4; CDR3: CASSLVAGLTWDTEAFF; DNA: TGTGCCAGCAGTTTAGTGGCGGGGCTTACTTGGGACACTGAAGCTTTCTTT
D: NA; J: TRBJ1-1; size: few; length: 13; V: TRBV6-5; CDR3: CASSYNKGTEAFF; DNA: TGTGCCAGCAGTTACAATAAGGGCACTGAAGCTTTCTTT
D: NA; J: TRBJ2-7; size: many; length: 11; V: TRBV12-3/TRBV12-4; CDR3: CASSFLGEQYF; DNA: TGTGCCAGCAGTTTTCTGGGCGAGCAGTACTTC
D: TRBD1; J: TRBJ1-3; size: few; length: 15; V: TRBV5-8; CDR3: CASRPTGGSGNTIYF; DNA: TGTGCCAGCAGACCGACAGGGGGCTCTGGAAACACCATATATTTT
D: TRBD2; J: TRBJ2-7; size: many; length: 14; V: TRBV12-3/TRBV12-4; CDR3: CASSLAGFSYEQYF; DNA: TGTGCCAGCAGCTTAGCGGGTTTTTCCTACGAGCAGTACTTC
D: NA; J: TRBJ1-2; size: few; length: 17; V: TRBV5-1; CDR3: CASSLLVVAGANYGYTF; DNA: TGCGCCAGCAGCTTATTAGTCGTGGCAGGGGCGAACTATGGCTACACCTTC
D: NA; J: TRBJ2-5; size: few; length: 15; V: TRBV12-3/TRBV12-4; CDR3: CASRGGGLIGETQYF; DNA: TGTGCCAGCAGGGGTGGGGGCCTGATTGGGGAGACCCAGTACTTC
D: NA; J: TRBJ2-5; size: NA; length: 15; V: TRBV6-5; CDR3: CASSYGQMKGETQYF; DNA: TGTGCCAGCAGTTACGGGCAGATGAAGGGGGAGACCCAGTACTTC
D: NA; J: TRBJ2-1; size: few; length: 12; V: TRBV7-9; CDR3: CASSLSLVEQFF; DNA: TGTGCCAGCAGCTTGAGCCTAGTTGAGCAGTTCTTC
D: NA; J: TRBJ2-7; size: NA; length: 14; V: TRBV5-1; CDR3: CASSTASEYYEQYF; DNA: TGCGCCAGCAGCACAGCTAGCGAATACTACGAGCAGTACTTC
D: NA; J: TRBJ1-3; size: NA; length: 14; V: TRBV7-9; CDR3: CASSFVGSGNTIYF; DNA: TGTGCCAGCAGCTTTGTAGGATCTGGAAACACCATATATTTT
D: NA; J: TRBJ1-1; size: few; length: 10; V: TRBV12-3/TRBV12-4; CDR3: CASMDSEAFF; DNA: TGTGCCAGCATGGACAGTGAAGCTTTCTTT